The subject of this entry is one TCR beta chain. Ten or more counts support this clonotype. The antigen this receptor binds is unknown. No qualities accompany the bases; no much larger clone lies one base away. Naive CD8 T cells were FACS-sorted as CD8+CD4-CCR7+CD45RA+ on a BD FACSAria II into RLT Plus buffer. To compare sensitivity, a portion of the naive CD8 T cell RNA was divided evenly between MIDCIRS and a Smart-seq2-style 5'RACE protocol. CD8 T cells were enriched using RosetteSep CD8+ T Cell Enrichment Cocktail and Ficoll-Paque, and the enriched cells then underwent ACK red cell lysis. This sample is part of a study of molecular identifiers for immune sequencing clone quantification (dated by TCRdb to 2017 to 2018). Describing the broader study: For a replicate experiment, RNA from approximately 20,000 or 100,000 naive CD8 T cells was divided into five aliquots, and four of the five aliquots were sequenced. This methods study benchmarked molecular-identifier clustering-based TCR repertoire sequencing (MIDCIRS) and TCR RNA copy counting, using CD8 T cells to do so.

The full study reports these points: In CMV-specific effector cells, clones with more than 20 RNA copies accounted for over 99% of molecules, whereas in naive cells such clones accounted for under 1%. Without barcode sub-clustering, chimeric consensus sequences inflated TCR diversity; chimeras reached as high as 47%. The sizes of highly expanded clones could end up underestimated when identical TCR molecules share a barcode. Even against a background of around 950,000 naive CD8 T cells, spiked-in Jurkat TCR RNA amounting to a single cell's worth was reported to be detectable. Modeling estimated around 3 recovered TCR RNA copies per cell, compared with about ten by digital PCR, which implies about 32% capture efficiency.

The library was obtained by PCR. The run used an Illumina MiSeq. Purification of total RNA was performed with the Qiagen AllPrep DNA/RNA kit. Before any analysis, reads coming from multiple sequencing runs of the same library were combined into one pool. As for the original processing: Reads were retained only if an exact TCR constant sequence was present, and the retained reads were trimmed to 150 nt and grouped according to their 12-nt molecular barcodes. Reads in each barcode group were sub-clustered using a 15% Levenshtein threshold, and a quality-weighted consensus sequence was built for each RNA molecule. Non-functional sequences were excluded, and lower-count sequences lying one edit away from another sequence were also excluded. Based on a fit of two negative binomial distributions, barcode sub-clusters having less than 20% of the maximum read count were discarded. In TCRdb, the public reads were trimmed at Q25 with fastp and aligned with MiXCR, with productive beta chains retained. Rows are unified per CDR3 protein, each entry keeping the most common DNA and genes. The authors' filters were not applied to this entry. The sample table records about 40,000 distinct CDR3 sequences; around 20% of these occur just once. Of the sample, over 6% is held by the ten largest clones.

The germline ends are 10 bases apart after V is trimmed by 4 bases and J by 6 bases. The CDR3 spans 13 residues, from the cysteine through the phenylalanine. Just the 39-base CDR3 DNA is kept, in frame starting at base 1. Looking up the germline V gene yields CDR1 KGHDR and CDR2 SFDVKD. Sequencing used naive CD8+ T cells from blood, with Jurkat cell RNA spiked in. Read against the paper, the sample's cell subset or site label means: FACS-sorted CD8+CD4-CCR7+CD45RA+ naive T cells. The sequence was obtained from a human donor in good health. Some libraries in this study had Jurkat cell RNA spiked in. The sequence is built from TRBV24-1 and TRBJ2-3; a tentative D call is TRBD2 (6 bases match). For the CDR3, the sequence is CATSETGGDTQYF. The DNA is TGTGCCACCAGTGAAACAGGAGGGGATACGCAGTATTTT.